This is a list of T cell receptor beta chains from one sample in a study of T-cell memory formation after mild COVID-19. Via MiXCR, TCRdb re-called the 5' RACE reads, giving one row per CDR3 protein. The top ten hold about 12% of the sample, which has under 450,000 distinct CDR3 sequences, less than 25% seen once. Sequences were obtained from PBMCs or a T cell subset sorted from them (not recorded which). The receptors shown here come from an adult woman who had mild COVID-19 (a few samples of this study predate the infection). Cell type and time point are not known. CDR3s include the opening cysteine and the closing phenylalanine or tryptophan. Fields, in order: CDR3 protein, CDR3 DNA, clone size, V gene, J gene, D gene. A D gene is named only where the DNA matches it firmly. Where a row states a size, it is once, few, many or the class of an expanded clone; other rows omit it.

CDR3aa: CASSQDGGGNEQFF
CDR3nt: TGCGCCAGCAGCCAAGATGGAGGGGGGAATGAGCAGTTCTTC
abundance: few
v_gene: TRBV4-3
j_gene: TRBJ2-1
d_gene: -

CDR3aa: CASSAQRPNTEAFF
CDR3nt: TGTGCCAGCTCCGCCCAGAGACCTAACACTGAAGCTTTCTTT
abundance: -
v_gene: TRBV18
j_gene: TRBJ1-1
d_gene: -

CDR3aa: CASSRGPMTEAFF
CDR3nt: TGTGCCAGCAGCCGCGGACCGATGACTGAAGCTTTCTTT
abundance: -
v_gene: TRBV3-1
j_gene: TRBJ1-1
d_gene: -

CDR3aa: CASSPRTGGSQPQHF
CDR3nt: TGTGCCAGCAGCCCACGGACAGGGGGCAGTCAGCCCCAGCATTTT
abundance: few
v_gene: TRBV7-2
j_gene: TRBJ1-5
d_gene: TRBD1

CDR3aa: CASSPPSGGYTF
CDR3nt: TGTGCCAGCTCACCACCAAGTGGCGGCTACACCTTC
abundance: -
v_gene: TRBV18
j_gene: TRBJ1-2
d_gene: -

CDR3aa: CASSSPALAYEQYF
CDR3nt: TGTGCCAGCAGTTCCCCCGCACTAGCGTACGAGCAGTACTTC
abundance: -
v_gene: TRBV6-5
j_gene: TRBJ2-7
d_gene: TRBD2

CDR3aa: CASRPAGGSSTDTQYF
CDR3nt: TGCGCCAGCAGGCCCGCAGGAGGGAGTAGCACAGATACGCAGTATTTT
abundance: -
v_gene: TRBV5-1
j_gene: TRBJ2-3
d_gene: -

CDR3aa: CASSIGQRIYNEKLFF
CDR3nt: TGTGCCAGCAGTATTGGACAGCGAATCTATAATGAAAAACTGTTTTTT
abundance: -
v_gene: TRBV28
j_gene: TRBJ1-4
d_gene: -

CDR3aa: CSASRTSQETQYF
CDR3nt: TGCAGTGCTAGTCGTACCTCTCAAGAGACCCAGTACTTC
abundance: few
v_gene: TRBV20-1
j_gene: TRBJ2-5
d_gene: -

CDR3aa: CATSDYQGASSYNEQFF
CDR3nt: TGTGCCACCAGTGATTATCAGGGTGCGAGCTCCTACAATGAGCAGTTCTTC
abundance: few
v_gene: TRBV24-1
j_gene: TRBJ2-1
d_gene: -

CDR3aa: CASSYVQVSYEQYF
CDR3nt: TGTGCCAGCAGCTATGTACAGGTATCCTACGAGCAGTACTTC
abundance: few
v_gene: TRBV6-5
j_gene: TRBJ2-7
d_gene: -

CDR3aa: CASSLETGTKRDEQYF
CDR3nt: TGTGCCAGCAGCTTAGAGACCGGGACCAAAAGGGACGAGCAGTACTTC
abundance: once
v_gene: TRBV7-8
j_gene: TRBJ2-7
d_gene: -

CDR3aa: CASSYGAWRTNEKLFF
CDR3nt: TGTGCCAGCAGTTACGGGGCTTGGAGGACTAATGAAAAACTGTTTTTT
abundance: few
v_gene: TRBV6-5
j_gene: TRBJ1-4
d_gene: -

CDR3aa: CASTSEGEQYF
CDR3nt: TGTGCCAGCACCTCCGAGGGCGAGCAGTACTTC
abundance: -
v_gene: TRBV6-1
j_gene: TRBJ2-7
d_gene: -

CDR3aa: CASSLVGSSYNEQFF
CDR3nt: TGCGCCAGCAGCTTGGTGGGGAGCTCCTACAATGAGCAGTTCTTC
abundance: -
v_gene: TRBV5-1
j_gene: TRBJ2-1
d_gene: -

CDR3aa: CASRPGQGAGLQFF
CDR3nt: TGTGCCAGCAGACCGGGACAGGGGGCCGGACTCCAGTTCTTC
abundance: few
v_gene: TRBV12-3/TRBV12-4
j_gene: TRBJ2-1
d_gene: TRBD1

CDR3aa: CASSADRVMETQYF
CDR3nt: TGTGCCAGCAGTGCGGACAGGGTGATGGAGACCCAGTACTTC
abundance: -
v_gene: TRBV25-1
j_gene: TRBJ2-5
d_gene: TRBD1

CDR3aa: CASSDGVTGELFF
CDR3nt: TGTGCCAGCAGCGATGGAGTCACCGGGGAGCTGTTTTTT
abundance: -
v_gene: TRBV3-1
j_gene: TRBJ2-2
d_gene: -

CDR3aa: CASSIIAGVNYGYTF
CDR3nt: TGTGCCAGTAGTATAATCGCAGGGGTGAACTATGGCTACACCTTC
abundance: -
v_gene: TRBV19
j_gene: TRBJ1-2
d_gene: -

CDR3aa: CSAWTDTQETQYF
CDR3nt: TGCAGCGCATGGACAGACACCCAAGAGACCCAGTACTTC
abundance: few
v_gene: TRBV29-1
j_gene: TRBJ2-5
d_gene: -

CDR3aa: CASSFSGGGPYEQYF
CDR3nt: TGTGCCAGCAGTTTCTCCGGGGGGGGTCCCTACGAGCAGTACTTC
abundance: -
v_gene: TRBV6-5
j_gene: TRBJ2-7
d_gene: TRBD2

CDR3aa: CSVEDPATYEQYF
CDR3nt: TGCAGCGTTGAAGATCCCGCCACCTACGAGCAGTACTTC
abundance: -
v_gene: TRBV29-1
j_gene: TRBJ2-7
d_gene: -

CDR3aa: CATSDYRNTGELFF
CDR3nt: TGTGCCACCAGTGATTACAGGAACACCGGGGAGCTGTTTTTT
abundance: -
v_gene: TRBV24-1
j_gene: TRBJ2-2
d_gene: -

CDR3aa: CASSLGTGAGDTQYF
CDR3nt: TGTGCCAGCAGCTTAGGGACAGGGGCCGGAGATACGCAGTATTTT
abundance: -
v_gene: TRBV7-9
j_gene: TRBJ2-3
d_gene: TRBD1

CDR3aa: CASSRRDSPGSGYTF
CDR3nt: TGTGCCAGCAGCCGACGGGACTCCCCAGGGAGCGGCTACACCTTC
abundance: -
v_gene: TRBV7-9
j_gene: TRBJ1-2
d_gene: -

CDR3aa: CASSLRTEARKSYTF
CDR3nt: TGTGCCAGCAGCTTAAGGACAGAGGCCAGGAAGAGCTACACCTTC
abundance: -
v_gene: TRBV7-2
j_gene: TRBJ1-2
d_gene: -

CDR3aa: CASSYPQGSYGYTF
CDR3nt: TGTGCCAGTAGTTACCCACAGGGCTCCTATGGCTACACCTTC
abundance: -
v_gene: TRBV19
j_gene: TRBJ1-2
d_gene: -

CDR3aa: CASSYGTAILGYTF
CDR3nt: TGTGCCAGCAGCTACGGGACGGCTATTTTAGGCTACACCTTC
abundance: few
v_gene: TRBV7-9
j_gene: TRBJ1-2
d_gene: -

CDR3aa: CSAEKGRLREKLFF
CDR3nt: TGCAGTGCTGAAAAGGGGAGGCTTAGGGAAAAACTGTTTTTT
abundance: few
v_gene: TRBV20-1
j_gene: TRBJ1-4
d_gene: -

CDR3aa: CASSAVPWEDEKLFF
CDR3nt: TGTGCCAGCAGCGCCGTTCCCTGGGAGGATGAAAAACTGTTTTTT
abundance: -
v_gene: TRBV7-2
j_gene: TRBJ1-4
d_gene: -

CDR3aa: CASSWGHTETQYF
CDR3nt: TGTGCCAGCAGCTGGGGCCATACAGAGACCCAGTACTTC
abundance: many
v_gene: TRBV7-9
j_gene: TRBJ2-5
d_gene: -

CDR3aa: CASSYQGTEQFF
CDR3nt: TGTGCCAGCAGCTACCAGGGGACTGAGCAGTTCTTC
abundance: -
v_gene: TRBV5-4
j_gene: TRBJ2-1
d_gene: -

CDR3aa: CSVLLAGGPTDTQYF
CDR3nt: TGCAGCGTTCTACTAGCGGGAGGGCCCACAGATACGCAGTATTTT
abundance: few
v_gene: TRBV29-1
j_gene: TRBJ2-3
d_gene: TRBD2

CDR3aa: CASSQGGPVAFYNEQFF
CDR3nt: TGTGCCAGCAGCCAAGGGGGTCCAGTGGCTTTTTACAATGAGCAGTTCTTC
abundance: -
v_gene: TRBV14
j_gene: TRBJ2-1
d_gene: -

CDR3aa: CSTGQGYTGELFF
CDR3nt: TGCAGCACGGGACAGGGGTACACCGGGGAGCTGTTTTTT
abundance: many
v_gene: TRBV29-1
j_gene: TRBJ2-2
d_gene: TRBD1

CDR3aa: CASSYPGVGTDQPQHF
CDR3nt: TGTGCCAGCAGCTACCCAGGAGTTGGCACAGATCAGCCCCAGCATTTT
abundance: few
v_gene: TRBV7-9
j_gene: TRBJ1-5
d_gene: -

CDR3aa: CASSLGVLSTDTQYF
CDR3nt: TGTGCCAGCAGCTTAGGGGTGTTAAGTACAGATACGCAGTATTTT
abundance: -
v_gene: TRBV11-1
j_gene: TRBJ2-3
d_gene: -

CDR3aa: CASSPIAGGGDTQYF
CDR3nt: TGTGCCAGCAGCCCCATAGCGGGGGGAGGGGATACGCAGTATTTT
abundance: -
v_gene: TRBV11-2
j_gene: TRBJ2-3
d_gene: TRBD2

CDR3aa: CSAGQGARVTEAFF
CDR3nt: TGCAGCGCGGGACAGGGGGCTCGTGTTACTGAAGCTTTCTTT
abundance: -
v_gene: TRBV29-1
j_gene: TRBJ1-1
d_gene: TRBD1

CDR3aa: CASSPYSGRTHNEQFF
CDR3nt: TGTGCCAGCAGCCCGTATAGCGGGAGGACCCACAATGAGCAGTTCTTC
abundance: few
v_gene: TRBV11-3
j_gene: TRBJ2-1
d_gene: TRBD2

CDR3aa: CAISPVLAGGINEQFF
CDR3nt: TGTGCCATCAGCCCAGTTCTAGCGGGAGGTATAAATGAGCAGTTCTTC
abundance: few
v_gene: TRBV10-3
j_gene: TRBJ2-1
d_gene: TRBD2

CDR3aa: CASSPSDGVPLAKNIQYF
CDR3nt: TGCGCCAGCAGCCCCTCGGACGGGGTCCCCCTAGCCAAAAACATTCAGTACTTC
abundance: -
v_gene: TRBV5-1
j_gene: TRBJ2-4
d_gene: -

CDR3aa: CASSSVVDTEAFF
CDR3nt: TGTGCCAGCAGCTCGGTTGTAGACACTGAAGCTTTCTTT
abundance: few
v_gene: TRBV12-3/TRBV12-4
j_gene: TRBJ1-1
d_gene: -